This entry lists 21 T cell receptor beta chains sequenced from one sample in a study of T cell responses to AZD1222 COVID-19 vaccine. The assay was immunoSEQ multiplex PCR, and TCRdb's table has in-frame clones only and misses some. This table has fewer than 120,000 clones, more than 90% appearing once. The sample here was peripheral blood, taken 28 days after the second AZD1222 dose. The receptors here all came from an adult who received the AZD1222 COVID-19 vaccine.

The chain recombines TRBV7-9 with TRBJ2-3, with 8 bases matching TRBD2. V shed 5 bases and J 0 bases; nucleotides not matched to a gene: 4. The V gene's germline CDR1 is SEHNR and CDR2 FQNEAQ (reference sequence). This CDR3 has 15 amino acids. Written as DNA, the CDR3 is TGTGCCAGCAGCCCAAGCGGGGGAAGCACAGATACGCAGTATTTT. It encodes CASSPSGGSTDTQYF.

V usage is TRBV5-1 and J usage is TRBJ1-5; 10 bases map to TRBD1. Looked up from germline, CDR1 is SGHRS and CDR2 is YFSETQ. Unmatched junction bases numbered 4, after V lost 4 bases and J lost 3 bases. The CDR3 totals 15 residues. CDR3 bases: TGCGCCAGCAGCGAGGGACAGGGGCACAATCAGCCCCAGCATTTT. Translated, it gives CASSEGQGHNQPQHF.

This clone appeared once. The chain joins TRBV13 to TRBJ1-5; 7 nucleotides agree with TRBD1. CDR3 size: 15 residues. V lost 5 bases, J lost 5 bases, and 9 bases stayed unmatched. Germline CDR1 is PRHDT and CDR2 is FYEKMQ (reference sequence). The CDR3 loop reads CASSRRQGGDQPQHF. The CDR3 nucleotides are TGTGCCAGCAGCCGGAGACAGGGTGGGGATCAGCCCCAGCATTTT.

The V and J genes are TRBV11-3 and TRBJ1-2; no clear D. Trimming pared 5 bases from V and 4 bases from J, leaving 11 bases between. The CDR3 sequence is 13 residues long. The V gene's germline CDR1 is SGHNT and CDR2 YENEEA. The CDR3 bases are TGTGCCAGCAGCCTCGTCGTGTTCTATGGCTACACCTTC. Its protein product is CASSLVVFYGYTF. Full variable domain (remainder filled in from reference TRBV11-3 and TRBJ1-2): EAGVVQSPRYKIIEKKQPVAFWCNPISGHNTLYWYLQNLGQGPELLIRYENEEAVDDSQLPKDRFSAERLKGVDSTLKIQPAELGDSAVYLCASSLVVFYGYTFGSGTRLTVV.

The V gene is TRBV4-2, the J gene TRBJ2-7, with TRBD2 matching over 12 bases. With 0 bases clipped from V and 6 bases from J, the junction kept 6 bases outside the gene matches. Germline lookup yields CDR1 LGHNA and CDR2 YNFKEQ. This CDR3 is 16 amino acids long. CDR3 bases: TGTGCCAGCAGCCAAGATCCTAGCGGGGGGGCCTCCGAGCAGTACTTC. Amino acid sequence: CASSQDPSGGASEQYF.

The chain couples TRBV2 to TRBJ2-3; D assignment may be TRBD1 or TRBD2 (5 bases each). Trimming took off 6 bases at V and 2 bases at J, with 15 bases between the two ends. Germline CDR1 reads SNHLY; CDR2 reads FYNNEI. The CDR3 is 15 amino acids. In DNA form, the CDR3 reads TGTGCCAGCAGCGCCGACCGGGACCCCACAGATACGCAGTATTTT. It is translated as CASSADRDPTDTQYF.

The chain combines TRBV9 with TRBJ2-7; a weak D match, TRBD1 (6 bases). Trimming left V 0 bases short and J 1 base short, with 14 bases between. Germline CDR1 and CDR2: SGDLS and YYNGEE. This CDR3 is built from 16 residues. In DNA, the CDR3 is TGTGCCAGCAGCGTAGGGGGGCAGGCGGGTTCCTACGAGCAGTACTTC. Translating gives CASSVGGQAGSYEQYF.

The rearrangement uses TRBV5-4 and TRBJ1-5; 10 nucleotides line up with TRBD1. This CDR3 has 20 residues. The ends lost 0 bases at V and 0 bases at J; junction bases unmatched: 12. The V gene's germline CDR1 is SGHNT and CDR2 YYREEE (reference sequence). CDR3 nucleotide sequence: TGTGCCAGCAGCTTGGGCCCCACTCCGGGACAGGGGTATAGCAATCAGCCCCAGCATTTT. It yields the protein CASSLGPTPGQGYSNQPQHF.

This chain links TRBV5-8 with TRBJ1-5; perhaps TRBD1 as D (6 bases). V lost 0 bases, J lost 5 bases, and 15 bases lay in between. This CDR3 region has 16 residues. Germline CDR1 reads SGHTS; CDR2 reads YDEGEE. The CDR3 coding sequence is TGTGCCAGCAGCTTGGTATACGGGGGCCGGGATCAGCCCCAGCATTTT. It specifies CASSLVYGGRDQPQHF.

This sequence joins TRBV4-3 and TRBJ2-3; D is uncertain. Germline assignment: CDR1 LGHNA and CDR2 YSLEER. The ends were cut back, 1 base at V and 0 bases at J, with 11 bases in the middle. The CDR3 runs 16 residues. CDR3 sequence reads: CASSQADGLSTDTQYF. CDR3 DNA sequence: TGCGCCAGCAGCCAAGCCGACGGCCTTAGCACAGATACGCAGTATTTT.

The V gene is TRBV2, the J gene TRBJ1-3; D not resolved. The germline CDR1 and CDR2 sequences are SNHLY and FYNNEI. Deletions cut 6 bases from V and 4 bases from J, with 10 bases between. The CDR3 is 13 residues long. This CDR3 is CASSASGGNTIYF. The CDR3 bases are TGTGCCAGCAGCGCTTCCGGAGGAAACACCATATATTTT.

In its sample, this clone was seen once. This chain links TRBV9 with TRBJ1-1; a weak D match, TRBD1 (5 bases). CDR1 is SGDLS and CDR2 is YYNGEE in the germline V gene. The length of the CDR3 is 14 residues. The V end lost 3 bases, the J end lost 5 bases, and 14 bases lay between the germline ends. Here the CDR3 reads CASSAQMGGTEAFF. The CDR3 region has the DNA TGTGCCAGCAGCGCCCAGATGGGGGGTACTGAAGCTTTCTTT. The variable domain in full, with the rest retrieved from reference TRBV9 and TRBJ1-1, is DSGVTQTPKHLITATGQRVTLRCSPRSGDLSVYWYQQSLDQGLQFLIQYYNGEERAKGNILERFSAQQFPDLHSELNLSSLELGDSALYFCASSAQMGGTEAFFGQGTRLTVV.

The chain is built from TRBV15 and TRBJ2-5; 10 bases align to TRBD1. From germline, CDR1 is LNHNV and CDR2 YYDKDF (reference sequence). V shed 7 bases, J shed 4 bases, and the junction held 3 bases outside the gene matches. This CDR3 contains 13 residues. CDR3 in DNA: TGTGCCACCACTGGACAGGGGGGAGAGACCCAGTACTTC. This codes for CATTGQGGETQYF.

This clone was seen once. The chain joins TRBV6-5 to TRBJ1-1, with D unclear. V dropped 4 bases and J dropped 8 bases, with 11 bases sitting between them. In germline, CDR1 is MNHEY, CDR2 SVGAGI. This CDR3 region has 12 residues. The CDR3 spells CASSSSGREAFF. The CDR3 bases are TGTGCCAGCAGTTCCAGCGGACGAGAAGCTTTCTTT.

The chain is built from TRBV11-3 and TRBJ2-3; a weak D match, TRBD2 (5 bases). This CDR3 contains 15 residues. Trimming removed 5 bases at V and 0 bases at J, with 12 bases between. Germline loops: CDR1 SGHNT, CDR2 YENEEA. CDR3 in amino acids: CASSQSGTSTDTQYF. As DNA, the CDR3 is TGTGCCAGCAGCCAGAGCGGTACTAGCACAGATACGCAGTATTTT.

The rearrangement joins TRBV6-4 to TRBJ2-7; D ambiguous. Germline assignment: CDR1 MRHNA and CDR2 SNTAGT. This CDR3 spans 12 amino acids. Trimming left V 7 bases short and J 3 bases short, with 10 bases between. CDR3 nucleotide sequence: TGTGCCAGCACTTATTCTGTCTACGAGCAGTACTTC. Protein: CASTYSVYEQYF.

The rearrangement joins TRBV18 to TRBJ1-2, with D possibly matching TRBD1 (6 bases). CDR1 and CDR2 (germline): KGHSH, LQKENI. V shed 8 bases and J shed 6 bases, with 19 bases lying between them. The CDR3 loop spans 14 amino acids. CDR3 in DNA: TGTGCCAGCAGGGGGGGCGGAGATGGCGATGGCTACACCTTC. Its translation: CASRGGGDGDGYTF.

In nucleotides, the CDR3 is TGTGCCAGCAGCCCCACTCACCAAGCTACGCCCCTCCACTTT. The encoded protein is CASSPTHQATPLHF. J is TRBJ1-6 and V is TRBV6-5; D not certain. Trimming left V 6 bases short and J 13 bases short, with 19 bases between. The germline V gene has CDR1 MNHEY and CDR2 SVGAGI. The CDR3 covers 14 residues.

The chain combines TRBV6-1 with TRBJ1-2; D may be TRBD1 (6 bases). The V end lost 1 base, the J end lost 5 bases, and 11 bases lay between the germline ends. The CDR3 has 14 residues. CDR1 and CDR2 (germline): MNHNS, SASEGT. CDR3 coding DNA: TGTGCCAGCAGTGAAGGACAGGAACTTTATGGCTACACCTTC. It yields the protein CASSEGQELYGYTF.

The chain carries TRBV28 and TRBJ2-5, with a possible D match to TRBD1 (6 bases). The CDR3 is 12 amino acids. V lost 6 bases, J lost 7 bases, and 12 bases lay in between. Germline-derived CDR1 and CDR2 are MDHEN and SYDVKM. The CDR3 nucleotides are TGTGCCAGCAGGGGGGCGGCGGGGACCCAGTACTTC. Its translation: CASRGAAGTQYF.

CDR3 residues: CATSRGISDEQYF. As DNA, the CDR3 is TGTGCCACCAGTCGGGGAATAAGCGACGAGCAGTACTTC. The chain joins TRBV24-1 to TRBJ2-7; maybe TRBD2 (5 bases). Trimming cost V 6 bases and J 5 bases, with 13 bases left between them. This CDR3 region has 13 residues. Germline V lookup: CDR1 KGHDR, CDR2 SFDVKD.